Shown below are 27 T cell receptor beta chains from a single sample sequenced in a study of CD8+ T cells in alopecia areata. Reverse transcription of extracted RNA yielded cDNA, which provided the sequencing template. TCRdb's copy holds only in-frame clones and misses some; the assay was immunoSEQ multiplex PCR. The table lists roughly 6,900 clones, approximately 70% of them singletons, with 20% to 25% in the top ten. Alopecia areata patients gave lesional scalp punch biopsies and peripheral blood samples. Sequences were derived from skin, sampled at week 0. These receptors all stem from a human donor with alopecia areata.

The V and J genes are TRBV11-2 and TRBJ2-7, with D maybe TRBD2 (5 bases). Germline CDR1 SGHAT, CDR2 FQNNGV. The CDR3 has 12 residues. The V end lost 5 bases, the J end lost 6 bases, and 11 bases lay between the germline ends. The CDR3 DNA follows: TGTGCCAGCAGCCGGGGATTGGGCGAGCAGTACTTC. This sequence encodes CASSRGLGEQYF.

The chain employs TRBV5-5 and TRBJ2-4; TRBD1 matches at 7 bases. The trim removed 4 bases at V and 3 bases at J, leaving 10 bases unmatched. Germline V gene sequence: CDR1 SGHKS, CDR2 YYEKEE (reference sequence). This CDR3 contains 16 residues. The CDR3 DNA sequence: TGTGCCAGCAGCCCTGGTACTGACAGGGTCAAAAACATTCAGTACTTC. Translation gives CASSPGTDRVKNIQYF.

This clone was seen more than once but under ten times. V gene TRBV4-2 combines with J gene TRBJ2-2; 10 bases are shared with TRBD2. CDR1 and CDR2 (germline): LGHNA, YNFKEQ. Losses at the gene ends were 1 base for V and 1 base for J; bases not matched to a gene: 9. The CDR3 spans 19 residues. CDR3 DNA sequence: TGTGCCAGCAGCCAAGGAGAGGCTAGCGGGAGACTGAACACCGGGGAGCTGTTTTTT. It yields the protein CASSQGEASGRLNTGELFF.

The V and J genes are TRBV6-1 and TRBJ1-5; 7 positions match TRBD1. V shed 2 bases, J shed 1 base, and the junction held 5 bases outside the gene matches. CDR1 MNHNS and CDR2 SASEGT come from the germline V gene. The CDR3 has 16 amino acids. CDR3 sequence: CASSESPRGSNQPQHF. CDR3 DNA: TGTGCCAGCAGTGAATCCCCCAGGGGGAGCAATCAGCCCCAGCATTTT.

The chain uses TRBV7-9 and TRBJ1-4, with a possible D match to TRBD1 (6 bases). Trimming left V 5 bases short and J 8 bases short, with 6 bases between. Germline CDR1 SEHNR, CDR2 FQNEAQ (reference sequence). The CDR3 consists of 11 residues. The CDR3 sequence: CASSTGEKLFF. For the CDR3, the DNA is TGTGCCAGCAGCACAGGGGAAAAACTGTTTTTT.

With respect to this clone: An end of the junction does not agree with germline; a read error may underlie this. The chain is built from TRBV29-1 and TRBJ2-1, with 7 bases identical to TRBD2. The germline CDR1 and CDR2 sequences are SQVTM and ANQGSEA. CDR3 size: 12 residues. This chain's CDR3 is CSVDRDYNERFF. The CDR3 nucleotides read TGCAGCGTTGACAGGGACTACAATGAGCGGTTCTTC.

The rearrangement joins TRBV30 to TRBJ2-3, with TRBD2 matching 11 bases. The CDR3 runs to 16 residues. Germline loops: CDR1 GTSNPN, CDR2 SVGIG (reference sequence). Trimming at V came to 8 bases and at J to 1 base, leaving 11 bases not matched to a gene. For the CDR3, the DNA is TGTGCCAGCAGCCTCTTACTAGCGGGGGGCACAGATACGCAGTATTTT. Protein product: CASSLLLAGGTDTQYF.

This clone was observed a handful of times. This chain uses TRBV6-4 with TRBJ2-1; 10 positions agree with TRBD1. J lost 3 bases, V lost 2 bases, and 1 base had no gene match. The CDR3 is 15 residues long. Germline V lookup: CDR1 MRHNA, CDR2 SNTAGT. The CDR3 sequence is CASSDGTGDYNEQFF. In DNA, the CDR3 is TGTGCCAGCAGTGACGGGACAGGGGACTACAATGAGCAGTTCTTC.

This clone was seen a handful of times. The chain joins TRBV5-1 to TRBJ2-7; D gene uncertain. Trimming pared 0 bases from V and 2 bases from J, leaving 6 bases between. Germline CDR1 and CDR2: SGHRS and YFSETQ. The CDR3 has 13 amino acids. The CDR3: CASSLVAAYEQYF. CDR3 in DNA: TGCGCCAGCAGCTTGGTGGCCGCCTACGAGCAGTACTTC.

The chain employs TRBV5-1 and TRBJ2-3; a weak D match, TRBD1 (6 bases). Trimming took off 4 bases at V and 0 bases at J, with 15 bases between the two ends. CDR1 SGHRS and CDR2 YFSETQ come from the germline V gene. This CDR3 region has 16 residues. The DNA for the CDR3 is TGCGCCAGCAGCCCGCATCCCCAGGGGAGCACAGATACGCAGTATTTT. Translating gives CASSPHPQGSTDTQYF.

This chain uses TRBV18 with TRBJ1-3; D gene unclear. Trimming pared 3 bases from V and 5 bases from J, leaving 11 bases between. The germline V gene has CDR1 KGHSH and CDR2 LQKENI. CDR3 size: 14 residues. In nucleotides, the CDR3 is TGTGCCAGCTCACCTCCGGCCCGGAGAAACACCATATATTTT. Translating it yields CASSPPARRNTIYF.

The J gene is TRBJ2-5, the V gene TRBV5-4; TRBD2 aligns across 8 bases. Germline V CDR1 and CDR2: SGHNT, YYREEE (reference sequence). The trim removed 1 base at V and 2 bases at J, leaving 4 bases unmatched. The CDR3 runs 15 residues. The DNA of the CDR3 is TGTGCCAGCAGCTTGAAGCGGGGGATGCAAGAGACCCAGTACTTC. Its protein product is CASSLKRGMQETQYF.

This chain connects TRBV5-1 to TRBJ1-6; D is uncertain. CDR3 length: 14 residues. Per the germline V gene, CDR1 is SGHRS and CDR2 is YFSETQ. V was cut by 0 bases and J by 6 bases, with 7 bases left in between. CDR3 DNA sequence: TGCGCCAGCAGCTTGGGGCTGACTAATTCACCCCTCCACTTT. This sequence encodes CASSLGLTNSPLHF.

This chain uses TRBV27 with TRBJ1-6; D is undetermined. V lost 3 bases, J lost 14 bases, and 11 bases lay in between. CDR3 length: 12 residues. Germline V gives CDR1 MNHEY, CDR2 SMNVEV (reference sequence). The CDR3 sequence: CASSFGPGTLHF. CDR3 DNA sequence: TGTGCCAGCAGTTTCGGACCAGGCACCCTCCACTTT.

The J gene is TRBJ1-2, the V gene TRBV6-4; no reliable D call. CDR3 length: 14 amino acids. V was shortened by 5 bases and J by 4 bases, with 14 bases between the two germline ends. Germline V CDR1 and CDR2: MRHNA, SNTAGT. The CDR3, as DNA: TGTGCCAGCAGTCTCGACGATAACAGCTATGGCTACACCTTC. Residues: CASSLDDNSYGYTF.

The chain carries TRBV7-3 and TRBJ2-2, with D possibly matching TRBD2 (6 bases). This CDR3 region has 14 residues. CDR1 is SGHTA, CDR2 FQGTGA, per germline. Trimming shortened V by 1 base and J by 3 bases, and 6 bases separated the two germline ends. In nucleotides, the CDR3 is TGTGCCAGCAGCTTAAGCGGGGACACCGGGGAGCTGTTTTTT. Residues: CASSLSGDTGELFF.

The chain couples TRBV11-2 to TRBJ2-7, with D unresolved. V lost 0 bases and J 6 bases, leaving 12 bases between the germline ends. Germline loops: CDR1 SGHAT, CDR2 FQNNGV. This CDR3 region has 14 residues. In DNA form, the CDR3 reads TGTGCCAGCAGCTTAGAGTACTTCGAGCCCGAGCAGTACTTC. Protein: CASSLEYFEPEQYF.

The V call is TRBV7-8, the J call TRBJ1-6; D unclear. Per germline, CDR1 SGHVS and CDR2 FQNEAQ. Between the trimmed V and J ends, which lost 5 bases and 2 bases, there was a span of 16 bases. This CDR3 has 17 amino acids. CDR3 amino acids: CASSPSFGRAYNSPLHF. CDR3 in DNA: TGTGCCAGCAGCCCCTCGTTCGGTAGGGCCTATAATTCACCCCTCCACTTT.

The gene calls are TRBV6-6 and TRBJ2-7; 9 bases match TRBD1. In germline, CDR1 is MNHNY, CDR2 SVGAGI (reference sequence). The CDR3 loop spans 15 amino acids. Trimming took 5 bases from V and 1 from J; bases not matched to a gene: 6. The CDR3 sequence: CASSQDRGVSYEQYF. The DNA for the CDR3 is TGTGCCAGCAGTCAAGACAGGGGGGTTTCCTACGAGCAGTACTTC.

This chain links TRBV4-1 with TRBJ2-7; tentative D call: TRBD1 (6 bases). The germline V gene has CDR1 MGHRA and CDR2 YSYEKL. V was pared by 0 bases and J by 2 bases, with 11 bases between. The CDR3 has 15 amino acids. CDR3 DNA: TGCGCCAGCAGCCAAGATGGGGGCGGAGCCTACGAGCAGTACTTC. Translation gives CASSQDGGGAYEQYF.

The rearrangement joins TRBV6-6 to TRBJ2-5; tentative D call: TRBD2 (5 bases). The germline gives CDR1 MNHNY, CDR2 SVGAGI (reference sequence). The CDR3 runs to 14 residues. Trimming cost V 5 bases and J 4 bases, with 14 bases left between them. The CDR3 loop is CASSLPGGRETQYF. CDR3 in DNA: TGTGCCAGCAGTCTACCCGGCGGGCGAGAGACCCAGTACTTC.

The CDR3 sequence: CATYSDRVGNTIYF. The CDR3 DNA reads TGTGCCACCTATTCCGATAGGGTTGGAAACACCATATATTTT. The chain links TRBV10-3 to TRBJ1-3; D remains unclear. Germline V lookup: CDR1 ENHRY, CDR2 SYGVKD. The V gene lost 10 bases and the J gene lost 3 bases, with 16 bases spanning the gap. The CDR3 has 14 residues.

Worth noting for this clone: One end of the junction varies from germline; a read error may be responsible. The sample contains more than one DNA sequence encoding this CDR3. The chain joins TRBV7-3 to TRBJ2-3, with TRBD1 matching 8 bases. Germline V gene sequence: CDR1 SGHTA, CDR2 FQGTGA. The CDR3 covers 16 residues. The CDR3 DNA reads TGTGCCAGCAGCCTCTGGGGGGACAGGTCCACAGATACGCAGTACTTT. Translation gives CASSLWGDRSTDTQYF.

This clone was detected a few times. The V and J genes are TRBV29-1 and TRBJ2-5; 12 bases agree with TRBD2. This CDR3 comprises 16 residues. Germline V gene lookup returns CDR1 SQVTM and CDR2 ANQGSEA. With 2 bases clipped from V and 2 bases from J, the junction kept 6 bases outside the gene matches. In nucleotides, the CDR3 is TGCAGCGTTGAAATACTAGCGGGGGGATCTCAAGAGACCCAGTACTTC. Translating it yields CSVEILAGGSQETQYF. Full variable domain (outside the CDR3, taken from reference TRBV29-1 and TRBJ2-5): SAVISQKPSRDICQRGTSLTIQCQVDSQVTMMFWYRQQPGQSLTLIATANQGSEATYESGFVIDKFPISRPNLTFSTLTVSNMSPEDSSIYLCSVEILAGGSQETQYFGPGTRLLVL.

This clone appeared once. CDR3 in amino acids: CASSITGVENSPLHF. The DNA of the CDR3 is TGTGCCAGTAGTATAACGGGAGTCGAAAATTCACCCCTCCACTTT. The chain is built from TRBV19 and TRBJ1-6; no reliable D call. Deletions cut 2 bases from V and 7 bases from J, with 12 bases between. The CDR3 runs to 15 residues. Germline V lookup: CDR1 LNHDA, CDR2 SQIVND (reference sequence).

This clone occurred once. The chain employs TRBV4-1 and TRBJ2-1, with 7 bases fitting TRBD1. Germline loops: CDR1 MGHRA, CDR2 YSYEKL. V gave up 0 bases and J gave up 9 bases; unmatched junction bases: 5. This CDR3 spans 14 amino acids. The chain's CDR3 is CASSQDVGDSEQFF. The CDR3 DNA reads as TGCGCCAGCAGCCAAGATGTGGGGGACAGTGAGCAGTTCTTC.

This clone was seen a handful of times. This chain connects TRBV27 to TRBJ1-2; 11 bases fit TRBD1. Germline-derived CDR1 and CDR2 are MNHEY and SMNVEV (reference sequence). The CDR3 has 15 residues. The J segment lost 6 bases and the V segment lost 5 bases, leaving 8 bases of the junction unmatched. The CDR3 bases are TGTGCCAGCAGTCGCCGGGACAGGGGGGAGAATGGCTACACCTTC. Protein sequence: CASSRRDRGENGYTF.